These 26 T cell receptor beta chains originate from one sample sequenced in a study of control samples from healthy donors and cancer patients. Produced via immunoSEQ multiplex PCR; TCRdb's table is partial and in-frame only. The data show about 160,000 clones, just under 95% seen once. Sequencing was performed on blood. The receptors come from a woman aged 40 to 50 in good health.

CDR3 DNA: TGTGCCCTCGAAGTCGTAGGGGTAGCAGGGGGGGGTGAGCAGTTCTTC. This sequence encodes CALEVVGVAGGGEQFF. This chain links TRBV6-6 with TRBJ2-1; D possibly matches TRBD1 or TRBD2 (7 bases each). CDR1 is MNHNY, CDR2 SVGAGI, per germline (reference sequence). This CDR3 has 16 amino acids. Trimming took 11 bases from V and 9 from J, leaving 29 bases between them.

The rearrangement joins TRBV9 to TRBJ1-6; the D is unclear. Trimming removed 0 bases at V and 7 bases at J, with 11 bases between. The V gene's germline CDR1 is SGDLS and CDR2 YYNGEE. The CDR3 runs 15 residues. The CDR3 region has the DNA TGTGCCAGCAGCGTAGGGACCCTGGGCAATTCACCCCTCCACTTT. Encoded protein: CASSVGTLGNSPLHF.

CDR3 coding DNA: TGTGCCAGCAGTTCAGCCGGGGGGCTTCACTATGGCTACACCTTC. Its translation is CASSSAGGLHYGYTF. The chain carries TRBV27 and TRBJ1-2, with D possibly being TRBD1 (6 bases). CDR3 length: 15 amino acids. Trimming took off 4 bases at V and 3 bases at J, with 15 bases between the two ends. The germline CDR1 and CDR2 sequences are MNHEY and SMNVEV (reference sequence).

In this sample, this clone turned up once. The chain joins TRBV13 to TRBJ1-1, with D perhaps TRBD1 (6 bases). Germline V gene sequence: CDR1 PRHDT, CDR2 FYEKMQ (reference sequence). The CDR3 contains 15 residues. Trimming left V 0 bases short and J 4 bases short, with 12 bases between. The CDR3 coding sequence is TGTGCCAGCAGCTTAGGCGCAGGGGCGGGCACTGAAGCTTTCTTT. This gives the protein CASSLGAGAGTEAFF.

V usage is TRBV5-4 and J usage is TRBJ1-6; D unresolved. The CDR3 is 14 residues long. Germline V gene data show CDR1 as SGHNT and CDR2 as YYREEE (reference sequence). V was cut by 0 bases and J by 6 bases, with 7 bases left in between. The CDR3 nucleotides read TGTGCCAGCAGCTTGGAAGGTGGTAATTCACCCCTCCACTTT. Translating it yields CASSLEGGNSPLHF.

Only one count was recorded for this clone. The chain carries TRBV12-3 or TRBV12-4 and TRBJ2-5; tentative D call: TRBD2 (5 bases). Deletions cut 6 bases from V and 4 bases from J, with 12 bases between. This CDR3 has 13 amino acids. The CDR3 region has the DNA TGTGCCAGCAGCTTATCGGAGGCAGAGACCCAGTACTTC. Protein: CASSLSEAETQYF.

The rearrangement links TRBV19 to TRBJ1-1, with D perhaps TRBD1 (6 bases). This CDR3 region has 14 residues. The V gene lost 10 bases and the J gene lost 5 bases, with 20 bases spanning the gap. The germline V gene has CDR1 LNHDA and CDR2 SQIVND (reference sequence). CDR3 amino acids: CATHGRGARTEAFF. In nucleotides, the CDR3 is TGTGCCACTCACGGGAGGGGGGCTCGGACTGAAGCTTTCTTT.

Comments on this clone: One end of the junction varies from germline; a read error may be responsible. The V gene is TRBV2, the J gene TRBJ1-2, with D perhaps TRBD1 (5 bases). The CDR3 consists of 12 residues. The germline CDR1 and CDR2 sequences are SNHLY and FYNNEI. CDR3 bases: TGTGCCAGCAGCGAAGGACAAAAGGGCTACACCTTC. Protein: CASSEGQKGYTF. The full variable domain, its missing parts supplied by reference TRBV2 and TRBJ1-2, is EPEVTQTPSHQVTQMGQEVILRCVPISNHLYFYWYRQILGQKVEFLVSFYNNEISEKSEIFDDQFSVERPDGSNFTLKIRSTKLEDSAMYFCASSEGQKGYTFGSGTRLTVV.

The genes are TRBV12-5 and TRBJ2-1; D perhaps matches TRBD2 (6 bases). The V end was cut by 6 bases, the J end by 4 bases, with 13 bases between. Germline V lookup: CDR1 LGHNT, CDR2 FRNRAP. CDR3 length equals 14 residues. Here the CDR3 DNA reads TGTGCTAGTGGCCGAAGTGGGAGGTACAATGAGCAGTTCTTC. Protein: CASGRSGRYNEQFF.

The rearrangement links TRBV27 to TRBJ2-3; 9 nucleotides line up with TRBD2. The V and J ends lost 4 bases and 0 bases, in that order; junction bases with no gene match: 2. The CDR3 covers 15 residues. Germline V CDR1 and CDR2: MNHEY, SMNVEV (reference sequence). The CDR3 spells CASSSGTSSTDTQYF. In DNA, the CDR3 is TGTGCCAGCAGTTCCGGGACTAGCAGCACAGATACGCAGTATTTT.

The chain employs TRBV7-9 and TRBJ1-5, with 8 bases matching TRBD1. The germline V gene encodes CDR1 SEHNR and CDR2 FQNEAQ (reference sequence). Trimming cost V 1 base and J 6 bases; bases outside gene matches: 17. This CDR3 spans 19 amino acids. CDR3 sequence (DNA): TGTGCCAGCAGCTTAGACTCCCGGGACAGGCTCTTCCATAGTCAGCCCCAGCATTTT. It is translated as CASSLDSRDRLFHSQPQHF.

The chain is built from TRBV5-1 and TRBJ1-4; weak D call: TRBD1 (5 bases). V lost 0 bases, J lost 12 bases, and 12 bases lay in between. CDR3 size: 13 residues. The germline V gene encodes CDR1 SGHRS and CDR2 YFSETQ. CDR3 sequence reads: CASSLDLPGELFF. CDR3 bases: TGCGCCAGCAGCTTGGATCTTCCGGGGGAACTGTTTTTT.

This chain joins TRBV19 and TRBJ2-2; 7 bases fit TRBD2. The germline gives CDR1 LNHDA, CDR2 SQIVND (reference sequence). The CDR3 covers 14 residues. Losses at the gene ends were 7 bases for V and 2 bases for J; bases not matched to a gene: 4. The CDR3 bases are TGTGCCAGTATCAAGCGGGGCAACACCGGGGAGCTGTTTTTT. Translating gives CASIKRGNTGELFF.

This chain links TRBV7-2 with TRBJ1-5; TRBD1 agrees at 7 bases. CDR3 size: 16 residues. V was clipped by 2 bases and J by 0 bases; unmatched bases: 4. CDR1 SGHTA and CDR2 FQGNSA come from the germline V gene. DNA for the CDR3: TGTGCCAGCAGCTTATACGGGACAGATAGCAATCAGCCCCAGCATTTT. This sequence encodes CASSLYGTDSNQPQHF.

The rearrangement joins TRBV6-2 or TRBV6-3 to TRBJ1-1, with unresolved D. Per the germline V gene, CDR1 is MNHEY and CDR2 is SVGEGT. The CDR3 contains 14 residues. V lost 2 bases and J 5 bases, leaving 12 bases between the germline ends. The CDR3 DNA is TGTGCCAGCAGTTACGGACCCATAACGACTGAAGCTTTCTTT. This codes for CASSYGPITTEAFF.

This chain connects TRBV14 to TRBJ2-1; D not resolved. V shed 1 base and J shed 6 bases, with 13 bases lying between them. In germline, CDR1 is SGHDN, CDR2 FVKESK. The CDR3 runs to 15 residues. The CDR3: CASSQGQSGVNEQFF. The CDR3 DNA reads TGTGCCAGCAGCCAAGGTCAATCGGGTGTCAATGAGCAGTTCTTC.

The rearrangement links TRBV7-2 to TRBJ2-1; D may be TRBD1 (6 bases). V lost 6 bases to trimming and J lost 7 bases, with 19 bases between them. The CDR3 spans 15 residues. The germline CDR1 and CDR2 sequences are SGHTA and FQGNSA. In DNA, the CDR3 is TGTGCCAGCAGAGTTACAGGGAAGGGTTTAAATGAGCAGTTCTTC. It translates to CASRVTGKGLNEQFF.

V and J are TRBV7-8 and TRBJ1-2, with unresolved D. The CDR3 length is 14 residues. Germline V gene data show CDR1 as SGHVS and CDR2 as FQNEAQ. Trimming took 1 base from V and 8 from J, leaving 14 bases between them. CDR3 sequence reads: CASSLDIVAGGYTF. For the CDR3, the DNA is TGTGCCAGCAGCTTAGATATAGTCGCCGGGGGCTACACCTTC.

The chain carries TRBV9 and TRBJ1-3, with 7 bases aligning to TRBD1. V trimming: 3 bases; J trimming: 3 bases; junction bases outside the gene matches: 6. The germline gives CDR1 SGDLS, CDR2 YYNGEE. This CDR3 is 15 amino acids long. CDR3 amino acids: CASSDDRVHGNTIYF. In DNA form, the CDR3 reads TGTGCCAGCAGCGACGACAGGGTTCATGGAAACACCATATATTTT.

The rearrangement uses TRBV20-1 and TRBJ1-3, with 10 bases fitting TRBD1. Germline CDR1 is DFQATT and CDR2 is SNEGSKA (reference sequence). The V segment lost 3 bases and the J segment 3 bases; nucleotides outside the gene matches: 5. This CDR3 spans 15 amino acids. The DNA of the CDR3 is TGCAGTGCTAGTAAAGGACAGGGGGTTGGAAACACCATATATTTT. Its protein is CSASKGQGVGNTIYF.

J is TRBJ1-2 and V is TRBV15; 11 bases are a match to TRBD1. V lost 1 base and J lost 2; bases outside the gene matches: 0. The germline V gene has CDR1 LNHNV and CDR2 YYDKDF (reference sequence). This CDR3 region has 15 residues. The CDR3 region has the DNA TGTGCCACCAGCAGAGGGGACAGGGGGAACTATGGCTACACCTTC. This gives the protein CATSRGDRGNYGYTF.

As DNA, the CDR3 is TGTGCCAGCAGCGTAGGGTCGATAGTGGGGATGTTAGAGACCCAGTACTTC. It translates to CASSVGSIVGMLETQYF. The V gene is TRBV9, the J gene TRBJ2-5, with no clear D. With 0 bases removed from V and 4 bases from J, the gap between germline ends came to 19 bases. The V gene's germline CDR1 is SGDLS and CDR2 YYNGEE. The CDR3 runs to 17 residues.

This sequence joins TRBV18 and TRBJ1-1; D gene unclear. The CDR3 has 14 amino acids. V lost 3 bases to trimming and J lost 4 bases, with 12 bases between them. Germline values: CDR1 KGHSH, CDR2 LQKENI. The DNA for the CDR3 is TGTGCCAGCTCACCGGTGGAATGGGGCACTGAAGCTTTCTTT. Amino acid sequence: CASSPVEWGTEAFF.

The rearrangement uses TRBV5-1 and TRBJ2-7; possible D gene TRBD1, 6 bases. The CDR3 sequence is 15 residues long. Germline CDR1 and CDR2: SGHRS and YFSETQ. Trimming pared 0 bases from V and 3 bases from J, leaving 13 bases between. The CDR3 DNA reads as TGCGCCAGCAGCTTGGGGACAGCCCCCGGCTACGAGCAGTACTTC. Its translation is CASSLGTAPGYEQYF.

In DNA, the CDR3 is TGTGCCACCACGACGCAGTTTGGACAGGGGTTTGTCACCGGGGAGCTGTTTTTT. Translating it yields CATTTQFGQGFVTGELFF. The chain carries TRBV10-3 and TRBJ2-2, with 9 bases that match TRBD1. Germline loops: CDR1 ENHRY, CDR2 SYGVKD. V shed 10 bases and J 4 bases; nucleotides not matched to a gene: 19. The CDR3 consists of 18 residues.

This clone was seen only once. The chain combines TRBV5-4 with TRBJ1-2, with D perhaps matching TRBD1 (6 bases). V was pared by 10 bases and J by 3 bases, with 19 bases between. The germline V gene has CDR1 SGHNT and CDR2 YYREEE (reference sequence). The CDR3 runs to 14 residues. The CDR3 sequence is CAGLKGGVHYGYTF. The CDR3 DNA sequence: TGTGCCGGGCTAAAGGGGGGCGTTCACTATGGCTACACCTTC.